One sample yielded the 5 T cell receptor beta chains listed below, sequenced in a study of blood T cell repertoires in COVID-19. Libraries were prepared by immunoSEQ multiplex PCR; TCRdb keeps only in-frame clonotypes and omits some of them. The sample consists of approximately 280,000 clones, about nine tenths of them appearing once. Material for sequencing was peripheral blood. These receptors were collected from a man aged 45 to 65 with acute or convalescent COVID-19.

The chain combines TRBV30 with TRBJ2-2; 11 bases fit TRBD1. The CDR3 is 15 residues long. CDR1 GTSNPN and CDR2 SVGIG come from the germline V gene (reference sequence). J gave up 4 bases and V 0 bases, and 1 base lay outside the gene matches. The CDR3 region is CAWSVDRGPTGELFF. In DNA, the CDR3 is TGTGCCTGGAGTGTGGACAGGGGGCCCACCGGGGAGCTGTTTTTT.

The chain couples TRBV7-9 to TRBJ2-5, with a weak D call TRBD2 (7 bases). Germline V gene sequence: CDR1 SEHNR, CDR2 FQNEAQ (reference sequence). The V and J ends lost 5 bases and 5 bases respectively, with 18 bases between them. CDR3 length: 15 residues. CDR3 nucleotide sequence: TGTGCCAGCAGCACTAGCGACAGGCCGGCTGAGACCCAGTACTTC. It encodes CASSTSDRPAETQYF.

J is TRBJ1-4 and V is TRBV6-4, with D maybe TRBD1 (5 bases). The V gene lost 6 bases and the J gene lost 8 bases, with 19 bases spanning the gap. The CDR3 has 15 amino acids. CDR1 is MRHNA and CDR2 is SNTAGT in the germline V gene. Here the CDR3 reads CASSSGGTGGEKLFF. The CDR3 coding sequence is TGTGCCAGCAGCTCTGGGGGGACCGGAGGGGAAAAACTGTTTTTT.

This chain joins TRBV4-1 and TRBJ1-1; D is possibly TRBD1 (6 bases). The V gene's germline CDR1 is MGHRA and CDR2 YSYEKL. V lost 4 bases and J lost 5, with 14 bases in between. This CDR3 is built from 14 residues. Written as DNA, the CDR3 is TGCGCCAGCAGCCCCCCACGTAGGGGGACTGAAGCTTTCTTT. This sequence encodes CASSPPRRGTEAFF.

The gene calls are TRBV6-1 and TRBJ1-2; D possibly corresponds to TRBD1 (6 bases). Trimming shortened V by 2 bases and J by 7 bases, and 17 bases separated the two germline ends. Germline loops: CDR1 MNHNS, CDR2 SASEGT. The length of the CDR3 is 15 residues. The DNA for the CDR3 is TGTGCCAGCAGTGAATCCGGGACACGGGTTGGTGGCTACACCTTC. Its translation is CASSESGTRVGGYTF.